A selection of T cell receptor beta chains follows, all from one sample in a study of CD8 T cells in Susac syndrome. TCRdb recomputed calls from the immunoSEQ multiplex PCR reads with MiXCR, one row per CDR3 protein. The sample has over 130,000 distinct CDR3 sequences, roughly 95% seen once. The specimen sequenced was CD4+ T cells from PBMCs. These receptors were taken from a human donor with multiple sclerosis. The CDR3 runs from the conserved cysteine through the conserved F or W. The D gene is left open where the match is weak. A clone size is listed for some rows: how often the clone was seen (once, few, many), or a class if it is expanded.

TRBV9	-	-	TRBJ1-2	CASSVVGTYYGYTF	TGTGCCAGCAGCGTAGTCGGGACCTACTATGGCTACACCTTC
TRBV15	-	-	TRBJ2-3	CATSRGAVSTDTQYF	TGTGCCACCAGCAGAGGGGCCGTTAGTACAGATACGCAGTATTTT
TRBV30	-	-	TRBJ1-1	CAWSRGGGAEAFF	TGTGCCTGGAGTAGAGGGGGAGGTGCTGAAGCTTTCTTT
TRBV6-2/TRBV6-3	-	-	TRBJ2-7	CASTSVDSYEQYF	TGTGCCAGCACGTCGGTAGACTCCTACGAGCAGTACTTC
TRBV12-3/TRBV12-4	once	TRBD2	TRBJ2-3	CASAVGLAGGMAQYF	TGTGCCAGTGCGGTTGGGCTAGCGGGAGGGATGGCGCAGTATTTT
TRBV29-1	-	TRBD2	TRBJ2-7	CSGKRTGLAGDEQYF	TGCAGCGGGAAACGAACGGGACTAGCGGGAGACGAGCAGTACTTC
TRBV7-2	-	TRBD2	TRBJ2-3	CASSFLGGSTDTQYF	TGTGCCAGCAGCTTTCTGGGAGGGAGCACAGATACGCAGTATTTT
TRBV3-1	-	-	TRBJ2-7	CASSTGREQYF	TGTGCCAGCAGTACCGGGCGAGAGCAGTACTTC
TRBV6-5	-	-	TRBJ1-4	CASSRQFNEKLFF	TGTGCCAGCAGCCGACAGTTTAATGAAAAACTGTTTTTT
TRBV7-9	-	-	TRBJ2-1	CASSLHGQSDNEQFF	TGTGCCAGCAGCTTGCACGGACAGTCAGACAATGAGCAGTTCTTC
TRBV7-9	-	TRBD1	TRBJ1-5	CASSFEWDSHQPQHF	TGTGCCAGCAGCTTCGAGTGGGACAGTCATCAGCCCCAGCATTTT
TRBV3-1	-	TRBD1	TRBJ2-3	CASSQGDRGLSTDTQYF	TGTGCCAGCAGCCAAGGAGACAGGGGTCTTAGCACAGATACGCAGTATTTT
TRBV24-1	once	TRBD1	TRBJ2-3	CATGGQGIGTQYF	TGTGCCACCGGGGGACAGGGGATCGGTACGCAGTATTTT
TRBV6-2/TRBV6-3	-	TRBD1	TRBJ2-7	CASSHRDRGSYEQYF	TGTGCCAGCAGCCACCGGGACAGGGGCTCCTACGAGCAGTACTTC
TRBV4-3	-	TRBD2	TRBJ2-5	CASSQDLAGGRETQYF	TGCGCCAGCAGCCAAGATCTGGCGGGGGGGAGGGAGACCCAGTACTTC
TRBV12-3/TRBV12-4	-	TRBD1	TRBJ1-2	CASSRDRADGYTF	TGTGCCAGCAGTCGGGACAGGGCCGATGGCTACACCTTC
TRBV28	-	TRBD1	TRBJ2-7	CASRQRGQGNWEQYF	TGTGCCAGCAGGCAAAGGGGACAGGGAAATTGGGAGCAGTACTTC
TRBV27	-	TRBD2	TRBJ2-5	CASSLWAGTSGETQYF	TGTGCCAGCAGCCTATGGGCCGGAACTAGCGGAGAGACCCAGTACTTC
TRBV7-7	-	TRBD1	TRBJ2-1	CASSLRGGLSYNEQFF	TGTGCTAGCAGCTTGAGAGGGGGCCTCTCCTACAATGAGCAGTTCTTC
TRBV9	-	-	TRBJ2-3	CASSPRGLYTTDTQYF	TGTGCCAGCAGCCCCCGGGGCCTCTACACGACAGATACGCAGTATTTT
TRBV20-1	-	TRBD1	TRBJ1-4	CSARGQGATNEKLFF	TGCAGTGCTAGAGGACAGGGGGCAACTAATGAAAAACTGTTTTTT
TRBV15	-	-	TRBJ2-3	CATSRAGDSTDTQYF	TGTGCCACCAGCAGAGCCGGGGATAGCACAGATACGCAGTATTTT
TRBV7-8	once	-	TRBJ2-7	CASSFGSGFSYEQYF	TGTGCCAGCAGCTTCGGGTCGGGGTTCTCCTACGAGCAGTACTTC
TRBV11-2	-	-	TRBJ2-5	CASSVGRETQYF	TGTGCCAGCAGCGTAGGTAGAGAGACCCAGTACTTC
TRBV20-1	-	-	TRBJ1-1	CSASSRQVRGAFF	TGCAGTGCTAGCTCCCGACAGGTACGCGGAGCTTTCTTT
TRBV7-9	-	-	TRBJ1-2	CASSSTTGTDYGYTF	TGTGCCAGCAGCTCAACGACAGGAACGGACTATGGCTACACCTTC
TRBV9	-	-	TRBJ2-1	CASSVDAGQYNEQFF	TGTGCCAGCAGCGTAGACGCGGGACAATACAATGAGCAGTTCTTC